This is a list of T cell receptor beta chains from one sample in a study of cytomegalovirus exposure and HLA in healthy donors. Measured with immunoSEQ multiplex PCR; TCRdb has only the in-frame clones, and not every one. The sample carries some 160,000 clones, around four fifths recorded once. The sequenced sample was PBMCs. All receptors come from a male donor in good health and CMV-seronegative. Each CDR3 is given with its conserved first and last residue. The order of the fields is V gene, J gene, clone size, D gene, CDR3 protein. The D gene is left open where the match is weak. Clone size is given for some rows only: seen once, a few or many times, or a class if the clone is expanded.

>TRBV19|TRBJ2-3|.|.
CASSIWGPRTDTQYF
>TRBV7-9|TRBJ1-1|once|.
CASSDKVRREEGTEAFF
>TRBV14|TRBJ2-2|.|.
CASSQGTGAGELFF
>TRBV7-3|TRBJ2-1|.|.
CASSPQPGSYNEQFF
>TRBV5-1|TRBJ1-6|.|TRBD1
CASSLETGGRNSPLHF
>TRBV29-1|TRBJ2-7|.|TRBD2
CSGGAGGPSYEQYF
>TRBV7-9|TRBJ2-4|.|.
CASSLGFGRQNIQYF
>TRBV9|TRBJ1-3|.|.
CASSVAGFSGNTIYF
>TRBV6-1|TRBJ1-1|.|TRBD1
CASRGQGEAFF
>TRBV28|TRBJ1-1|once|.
CAHQPGWNTEAFF
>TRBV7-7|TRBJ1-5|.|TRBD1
CASSLQTGTGGNLGNQPQHF
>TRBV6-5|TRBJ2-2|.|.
CASSSGLNTGELFF
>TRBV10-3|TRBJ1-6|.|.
CAISEEGGRSSPLHF